These T cell receptor beta chains were read from a single sample in a study of T cells in Graves' hyperthyroidism and ophthalmopathy. Each CDR3 protein is one row after TCRdb ran MiXCR on the multiplex PCR reads. The sample has approximately 590,000 distinct CDR3 sequences, more than 15% seen once. What was sequenced was blood. Receptors originate from a woman aged 25 to 39 with Graves' hyperthyroidism. Both conserved end residues are part of each CDR3. Each record gives: J gene, V gene, clone size, D gene, CDR3 protein, CDR3 DNA. A D gene is named only where the DNA matches it firmly. Size is stated for part of the rows, as once, few or many counts, or as a class when the clone is expanded.

j_call: TRBJ2-5; v_call: TRBV7-2; clone_size: -; d_call: -; cdr3_aa: CASSLTLRQETQYF; cdr3_nt: TGTGCCAGCAGCTTAACTTTACGACAAGAGACCCAGTACTTC
j_call: TRBJ2-1; v_call: TRBV30; clone_size: many; d_call: -; cdr3_aa: CAWSVSAGIYNEQFF; cdr3_nt: TGTGCCTGGAGTGTAAGCGCGGGGATTTACAATGAGCAGTTCTTC
j_call: TRBJ1-1; v_call: TRBV6-5; clone_size: -; d_call: -; cdr3_aa: CASSYLDRNTEAFF; cdr3_nt: TGTGCCAGCAGTTACCTGGACAGAAACACTGAAGCTTTCTTT
j_call: TRBJ2-5; v_call: TRBV12-3/TRBV12-4; clone_size: -; d_call: TRBD1; cdr3_aa: CASSLSYRGRETQYF; cdr3_nt: TGTGCCAGCAGTTTATCTTACAGGGGGCGGGAGACCCAGTACTTC
j_call: TRBJ2-1; v_call: TRBV20-1; clone_size: many; d_call: TRBD2; cdr3_aa: CSARATSGRMGSYNEQFF; cdr3_nt: TGCAGTGCTAGGGCGACTAGCGGGAGGATGGGGTCCTACAATGAGCAGTTCTTC
j_call: TRBJ2-7; v_call: TRBV7-9; clone_size: few; d_call: TRBD2; cdr3_aa: CASSPGLAGVSKTYEQYF; cdr3_nt: TGTGCCAGCAGCCCCGGACTAGCGGGAGTTTCCAAGACCTACGAGCAGTACTTC
j_call: TRBJ2-1; v_call: TRBV9; clone_size: -; d_call: TRBD2; cdr3_aa: CASSERTSHNEQFF; cdr3_nt: TGTGCCAGCAGCGAGAGGACTAGCCACAATGAGCAGTTCTTC
j_call: TRBJ1-2; v_call: TRBV7-9; clone_size: many; d_call: -; cdr3_aa: CASSLDGGANYGYTF; cdr3_nt: TGTGCCAGCAGCTTAGATGGGGGAGCTAACTATGGCTACACCTTC
j_call: TRBJ2-1; v_call: TRBV10-3; clone_size: few; d_call: -; cdr3_aa: CAISAQASYNEQFF; cdr3_nt: TGTGCCATCAGTGCCCAGGCCTCCTACAATGAGCAGTTCTTC
j_call: TRBJ2-2; v_call: TRBV18; clone_size: -; d_call: -; cdr3_aa: CASSPLRGTGELFF; cdr3_nt: TGTGCCAGCTCACCGCTTCGGGGCACCGGGGAGCTGTTTTTT
j_call: TRBJ2-2; v_call: TRBV3-1; clone_size: many; d_call: TRBD2; cdr3_aa: CASSQEGTSGRTGELFF; cdr3_nt: TGTGCCAGCAGCCAAGAAGGGACTAGCGGCCGCACCGGGGAGCTGTTTTTT
j_call: TRBJ1-5; v_call: TRBV6-1; clone_size: many; d_call: -; cdr3_aa: CASIGGSNQPQHF; cdr3_nt: TGTGCCAGCATCGGGGGAAGCAATCAGCCCCAGCATTTT
j_call: TRBJ1-2; v_call: TRBV5-1; clone_size: many; d_call: -; cdr3_aa: CASSLGQTYGYTF; cdr3_nt: TGCGCCAGCAGCTTGGGTCAGACCTATGGCTACACCTTC
j_call: TRBJ2-6; v_call: TRBV20-1; clone_size: -; d_call: -; cdr3_aa: CSARTDSRPSGANVLTF; cdr3_nt: TGCAGTGCTAGAACCGACAGCCGGCCCTCTGGGGCCAACGTCCTGACTTTC
j_call: TRBJ2-2; v_call: TRBV20-1; clone_size: few; d_call: TRBD2; cdr3_aa: CSACLAGEPTGELFF; cdr3_nt: TGCAGTGCCTGTTTAGCGGGAGAGCCCACCGGGGAGCTGTTTTTT
j_call: TRBJ2-7; v_call: TRBV7-9; clone_size: many; d_call: TRBD1; cdr3_aa: CASSRDREDEQYF; cdr3_nt: TGTGCCAGCAGCCGGGACAGGGAGGACGAGCAGTACTTC
j_call: TRBJ1-1; v_call: TRBV28; clone_size: many; d_call: -; cdr3_aa: CASSKSTEAFF; cdr3_nt: TGTGCCAGCAGTAAAAGTACTGAAGCTTTCTTT
j_call: TRBJ2-5; v_call: TRBV20-1; clone_size: -; d_call: TRBD2; cdr3_aa: CSARISRASGIVETQYF; cdr3_nt: TGCAGTGCTAGAATTTCGCGGGCTAGCGGGATAGTAGAGACCCAGTACTTC
j_call: TRBJ2-7; v_call: TRBV7-9; clone_size: many; d_call: -; cdr3_aa: CASSSGGAYEQYF; cdr3_nt: TGTGCCAGCAGCTCCGGGGGCGCCTACGAGCAGTACTTC
j_call: TRBJ2-3; v_call: TRBV2; clone_size: many; d_call: TRBD1; cdr3_aa: CAIGMGQGASVAQYF; cdr3_nt: TGTGCCATAGGGATGGGACAGGGGGCTAGCGTGGCGCAGTATTTT
j_call: TRBJ2-3; v_call: TRBV6-1; clone_size: few; d_call: -; cdr3_aa: CASSRLGGGSTDTQYF; cdr3_nt: TGTGCCAGCAGTCGACTTGGCGGCGGTTCCACAGATACGCAGTATTTT
j_call: TRBJ2-7; v_call: TRBV7-9; clone_size: few; d_call: TRBD2; cdr3_aa: CASSLDGGRAPYEQYF; cdr3_nt: TGTGCCAGCAGCTTAGACGGCGGGAGGGCCCCCTACGAGCAGTACTTC
j_call: TRBJ2-1; v_call: TRBV10-3; clone_size: many; d_call: TRBD2; cdr3_aa: CAISPTSGRPDNEQFF; cdr3_nt: TGTGCCATCAGTCCTACTAGCGGGAGACCGGACAATGAGCAGTTCTTC
j_call: TRBJ1-1; v_call: TRBV18; clone_size: many; d_call: -; cdr3_aa: CASSPAKGTEAFF; cdr3_nt: TGTGCCAGCTCACCAGCAAAAGGCACTGAAGCTTTCTTT
j_call: TRBJ2-3; v_call: TRBV12-5; clone_size: -; d_call: -; cdr3_aa: CASGRGTDTQYF; cdr3_nt: TGTGCTAGTGGGAGAGGGACAGATACGCAGTATTTT
j_call: TRBJ2-3; v_call: TRBV30; clone_size: many; d_call: TRBD2; cdr3_aa: CAWSVAAGGADTQYF; cdr3_nt: TGTGCCTGGAGTGTGGCAGCGGGAGGCGCAGATACGCAGTATTTT
j_call: TRBJ2-6; v_call: TRBV5-1; clone_size: many; d_call: -; cdr3_aa: CASSLGATGANVLTF; cdr3_nt: TGCGCCAGCAGCTTGGGCGCGACTGGGGCCAACGTCCTGACTTTC
j_call: TRBJ2-1; v_call: TRBV6-1; clone_size: many; d_call: -; cdr3_aa: CASSALLLPQDEQFF; cdr3_nt: TGTGCCAGCAGTGCCCTGTTACTACCCCAAGATGAGCAGTTCTTC
j_call: TRBJ2-7; v_call: TRBV4-1; clone_size: few; d_call: -; cdr3_aa: CASSRTQLGGQSSYEQYF; cdr3_nt: TGCGCCAGCAGCCGAACGCAATTGGGTGGTCAGAGCTCCTACGAGCAGTACTTC